The source of this TCR beta chain is a study of T-cell memory formation after mild COVID-19 (dated by TCRdb to about 2021). About the investigation overall: Most TCR sequence clusters were specific to one of the two donors. Two young, previously healthy adult volunteers made up the cohort, one male and one female. In a couple of donors, T-cell clones that expanded and contracted after mild COVID-19 were tracked by sequencing TCRalpha and TCRbeta repertoires over time. General study outcomes and caveats: Some responding clones were detected in pre-infection memory, suggesting pre-existing cross-reactive memory T cells joined the SARS-CoV-2 response. Contracting CD4+ clones turned up mainly in the CM and EM memory subsets, whereas EMRA was where CD8+ clones were enriched. Balanced CD4/CD8 phenotypes were observed for clones contracting from day 15 to 85, whereas a bias towards CD4+ was observed for a second wave of clones expanding from day 15 to 37. The study covered only a couple of mild cases, and larger cohorts including severe cases with pre-infection samples were considered necessary. SARS-CoV-2 specificity was not confirmed for the second-wave clones peaking on day 37.

A note on this clonotype: Its antigen is not yet known. Qualities for individual bases were not recorded, and no much larger clone is one base off.

Data came from an Illumina NovaSeq 6000. Using 5'RACE with constant-segment primers, TCRalpha and TCRbeta cDNA libraries were constructed, with sample barcodes and unique molecular identifiers added in the process. RNA was extracted from every sample with Trizol reagent. The libraries were amplified in two PCR steps, and the second step added a second sample barcode and Illumina TruSeq adapters. Libraries were sequenced on an Illumina NovaSeq with 2 x 150 bp paired-end reads. The paper's data handling went like this. Reads were demultiplexed and collapsed into UMI-guided consensus sequences with migec v1.2.7. Using mixcr v2.1.11, UMI consensuses were aligned to TRA and TRB V and J templates and then assembled into clonotypes. Clonotypes were classified as expanded or contracted when called significant by both edgeR and NoisET, with noise models trained on biological replicates. For edgeR calls, a false discovery rate-adjusted p below 0.01 and a log2 fold-change threshold of 1 were applied. As an exploratory analysis of dynamics, max-normalized trajectories of the 1000 most abundant clonotypes were examined by PCA with hierarchical clustering. Separately sequenced CD4+ and CD8+ repertoires were used to assign a CD4 or CD8 phenotype to each responding clone. Through fastp at Q25 and MiXCR, TCRdb rebuilt clones from the public reads, retaining in-frame beta chains. Identical CDR3 protein sequences are pooled into one entry, listed with their most common genes and DNA. The V and J calls and clone size come from TCRdb's table, not from the authors' own analysis. This sample comprises around 310,000 distinct CDR3 sequences, approximately 22% of them detected only once. The ten largest clones add up to around 20% of the sample.

Ficoll-Paque density gradient centrifugation was used to isolate PBMCs. Specimen: PBMCs or a T cell subset sorted from them (not recorded which). This clonotype originated in a man in his late teens or twenties who had mild COVID-19 (a few samples of this study predate the infection). The sample titles of this study are shuffled in the database, so cell type and time point are left out; the donor was told from shared clones.

The nucleotide sequence reads as follows: TGTGCCAGCAGCTGGGGCCTCTATGGCTACACCTTC. Translated, this is CASSWGLYGYTF. The sequence links TRBV7-8 to TRBJ1-2; TRBD1 is perhaps the D gene, given 5 matching bases. V lost 4 bases and J lost 4 bases; the stretch between them is 7 bases long. Via the germline V gene, CDR1 is SGHVS and CDR2 FQNEAQ. The CDR3, from cysteine to phenylalanine, totals 12 residues. CDR3 DNA only is kept here, 36 bases in frame from base 1.